Shown below are 15 T cell receptor beta chains from a single sample sequenced in a study of T cell responses to AZD1222 COVID-19 vaccine. The data were produced by immunoSEQ multiplex PCR, yet TCRdb's version contains in-frame clones alone and is incomplete. The sample includes some 140,000 clones, about 91% seen only once; the top ten take around 2.7%. Material: peripheral blood, obtained on day 0 of AZD1222 vaccination. The receptors derive from an adult in good health.

The chain recombines TRBV9 with TRBJ2-5; a weak D match, TRBD2 (7 bases). Trimming shortened V by 4 bases and J by 5 bases, and 24 bases separated the two germline ends. The CDR3 has 17 amino acids. Germline CDR1 SGDLS, CDR2 YYNGEE. CDR3: CASSPRGGGGLGETQYF. For the CDR3, the DNA is TGTGCCAGCAGCCCAAGGGGGGGCGGGGGACTCGGCGAGACCCAGTACTTC.

With respect to this clone: This same CDR3 is encoded by further DNA sequences in the sample. The chain has TRBV6-1 and TRBJ1-1; D is uncertain. The CDR3 totals 14 residues. Trimming stripped 3 bases from V and 1 base from J, with 9 bases between. From germline, CDR1 is MNHNS and CDR2 SASEGT. CDR3 in DNA: TGTGCCAGCAGTGAGTTAGGAGGGAACACTGAAGCTTTCTTT. Its protein product is CASSELGGNTEAFF.

The chain carries TRBV4-1 and TRBJ2-7; 11 positions match TRBD2. The CDR3 runs 15 residues. From germline, CDR1 is MGHRA and CDR2 YSYEKL. J gave up 2 bases and V 4 bases, and 4 bases lay outside the gene matches. The CDR3 region has the DNA TGCGCCAGCAGCCGTGGGACTAGCGGAACCTACGAGCAGTACTTC. Residues: CASSRGTSGTYEQYF.

V is TRBV7-2 and J is TRBJ1-2; D gene uncertain. Trimming removed 2 bases from V and 3 bases from J, with 10 bases in between. The CDR3 sequence is 14 residues long. Germline V gene lookup returns CDR1 SGHTA and CDR2 FQGNSA. CDR3 protein: CASSLMGEHYGYTF. The CDR3 DNA is TGTGCCAGCAGCTTAATGGGAGAACACTATGGCTACACCTTC.

V gene TRBV4-2 combines with J gene TRBJ2-2; TRBD1 matches at 8 bases. V gave up 4 bases and J gave up 4 bases; unmatched junction bases: 17. The CDR3 is 19 amino acids. Germline V CDR1 and CDR2: LGHNA, YNFKEQ. CDR3: CASSPSPRGPESVTGELFF. CDR3 nucleotides: TGTGCCAGCAGCCCGTCCCCCAGGGGGCCTGAGTCGGTCACCGGGGAGCTGTTTTTT.

The rearrangement joins TRBV4-3 to TRBJ1-2, with D uncertain. This CDR3 is built from 18 residues. The ends were cut back, 1 base at V and 5 bases at J, with 23 bases in the middle. Germline-derived CDR1 and CDR2 are LGHNA and YSLEER. CDR3 loop: CASSQAAGLGSLIYGYTF. CDR3 nucleotides: TGCGCCAGCAGCCAAGCAGCTGGCTTAGGCAGTTTAATATATGGCTACACCTTC.

This rearrangement joins TRBV28 to TRBJ1-2; D is perhaps TRBD1 (6 bases). Per the germline V gene, CDR1 is MDHEN and CDR2 is SYDVKM. The V and J ends lost 5 bases and 2 bases respectively, with 18 bases between them. This CDR3 contains 16 residues. The CDR3, as DNA: TGTGCCAGCAGTCTCCCAGGGGCCGGTGGAAACTATGGCTACACCTTC. It is translated as CASSLPGAGGNYGYTF.

The chain combines TRBV19 with TRBJ1-1; 7 bases line up with TRBD1. With 6 bases clipped from V and 4 bases from J, the junction kept 5 bases outside the gene matches. The CDR3 extends over 13 amino acids. Germline V gene sequence: CDR1 LNHDA, CDR2 SQIVND (reference sequence). The CDR3 loop reads CASRQGWITEAFF. The CDR3 DNA follows: TGTGCCAGTAGACAGGGGTGGATCACTGAAGCTTTCTTT.

The J gene is TRBJ2-3, the V gene TRBV4-1; D may be TRBD1 or TRBD2 (7 bases each). The CDR3 extends over 15 amino acids. CDR1 and CDR2 from the germline V gene are MGHRA and YSYEKL. The V end lost 3 bases, the J end lost 4 bases, and 14 bases lay between the germline ends. The CDR3 region is CASSQTGREADTQYF. CDR3 in DNA: TGCGCCAGCAGCCAGACAGGGAGGGAGGCAGATACGCAGTATTTT.

The chain carries TRBV19 and TRBJ1-1, with TRBD1 matching 7 bases. Germline loops: CDR1 LNHDA, CDR2 SQIVND (reference sequence). There are 13 residues in the CDR3. V lost 7 bases, J lost 8 bases, and 10 bases stayed unmatched. The CDR3 DNA reads as TGTGCCAGTACCAGAGACAGGGCCCTCGAAGCTTTCTTT. Translation: CASTRDRALEAFF.

The V gene is TRBV7-9, the J gene TRBJ2-3; D possibly corresponds to TRBD1 (6 bases). CDR3 length: 15 residues. CDR1 is SEHNR, CDR2 FQNEAQ, per germline (reference sequence). Deletions cut 7 bases from V and 4 bases from J, with 18 bases between. The CDR3 sequence is CASIPTGRGPDTQYF. CDR3 bases: TGTGCCAGCATCCCGACAGGCAGGGGCCCAGATACGCAGTATTTT.

The CDR3 region has the DNA TGTGCCAGCAGTTTGACTAGCGGGAGCCACAATGAGCAGTTCTTC. Its translation: CASSLTSGSHNEQFF. The rearrangement uses TRBV7-8 and TRBJ2-1; 12 bases match TRBD2. This CDR3 is 15 amino acids long. The V segment lost 6 bases and the J segment 5 bases; nucleotides outside the gene matches: 5. CDR1 is SGHVS, CDR2 FQNEAQ, per germline.

Worth noting for this clone: One junction end does not reproduce the germline sequence, and a read error may be involved. V gene TRBV11-3 combines with J gene TRBJ2-7; the D call may be TRBD1 or TRBD2 (6 bases each). Germline V CDR1 and CDR2: SGHNT, YENEEA. The CDR3 covers 14 residues. CDR3 sequence: CASSQMGGSHEQYF. CDR3 DNA: TGTGCCAGCAGTCAGATGGGGGGCTCCCACGAGCAGTACTTC.

J is TRBJ2-2 and V is TRBV24-1, with D possibly called TRBD1 or TRBD2 (5 bases each). This CDR3 comprises 15 residues. The V and J ends lost 5 bases and 6 bases respectively, with 15 bases between them. Looked up from germline, CDR1 is KGHDR and CDR2 is SFDVKD. CDR3 residues: CATSAPGSPAGELFF. The CDR3 DNA sequence: TGTGCCACCAGTGCCCCAGGGAGTCCGGCCGGGGAGCTGTTTTTT.

This chain joins TRBV5-6 and TRBJ1-6, with D uncertain. V lost 0 bases and J lost 7, with 8 bases in between. Germline V gives CDR1 SGHDT, CDR2 YYEEEE. The CDR3 length is 14 residues. CDR3 sequence (DNA): TGTGCCAGCAGCTTGGTCCAAGTAAATTCACCCCTCCACTTT. Its translation: CASSLVQVNSPLHF.